One and the same sample provided the 32 T cell receptor beta chains below, sequenced in a study of blood T cell repertoires in COVID-19. Assay used: immunoSEQ multiplex PCR; TCRdb lists only in-frame clones, some missing. In the table there are about 45,000 clones, roughly 90% of which are singletons. Sequencing was done on a sample of peripheral blood. The receptor set was obtained from a human donor in a cohort sampled during active COVID-19.

This chain joins TRBV25-1 and TRBJ2-5; 8 nucleotides match TRBD1. Unmatched junction bases numbered 13, after V lost 7 bases and J lost 3 bases. The CDR3 spans 16 residues. Germline V lookup: CDR1 MGHDK, CDR2 SYGVNS. CDR3 region: CASTPLGTGSEETQYF. The DNA for the CDR3 is TGTGCCAGCACTCCCCTAGGGACAGGATCCGAAGAGACCCAGTACTTC.

The chain carries TRBV3-1 (or the pseudogene TRBV3-2) and TRBJ2-7; 10 bases line up with TRBD2. This CDR3 is built from 16 residues. Unmatched junction bases numbered 8, after V lost 3 bases and J lost 3 bases. From germline, CDR1 is LGHDT and CDR2 YNNKEL (reference sequence). The chain's CDR3 is CASSHPRTSGNYEQYF. In nucleotides, the CDR3 is TGTGCCAGCAGCCATCCTCGGACTAGCGGAAACTACGAGCAGTACTTC.

This rearrangement joins TRBV2 to TRBJ2-1, with 13 nucleotides matching TRBD2. CDR3 length equals 16 residues. Trimming cost V 6 bases and J 6 bases; bases outside gene matches: 8. The V gene's germline CDR1 is SNHLY and CDR2 FYNNEI. The CDR3 is CASSGLTSGGGNEQFF. The CDR3 DNA sequence: TGTGCCAGCAGCGGCCTCACTAGCGGGGGGGGCAATGAGCAGTTCTTC.

The V gene is TRBV21-1, the J gene TRBJ2-1; TRBD2 is taken as the D call from the table, unchecked against the DNA. TRBV21-1 is reported as a pseudogene. This CDR3 contains 18 residues. CDR3 protein: CASSIPLQAGNSYNEQFF. CDR3 coding DNA: TGTGCCAGCAGCATTCCCTTACAAGCGGGGAACTCCTACAATGAGCAGTTCTTC.

The V and J genes are TRBV3-1 (or the pseudogene TRBV3-2) and TRBJ2-5, with D possibly TRBD1 on 5 matching bases. CDR1 is LGHDT and CDR2 is YNNKEL in the germline V gene (reference sequence). The ends were cut back, 2 bases at V and 2 bases at J, with 15 bases in the middle. The length of the CDR3 is 16 residues. CDR3 nucleotides: TGTGCCAGCAGCCAATCCAAGAGACAGAGACAAGAGACCCAGTACTTC. As protein: CASSQSKRQRQETQYF.

V is TRBV21-1 and J is TRBJ2-1; TRBD2 reflects the table's D call only, with no check against the DNA. TRBV21-1 is noted as a pseudogene. The CDR3 extends over 14 amino acids. The CDR3 nucleotides are TGTGCCAGCAGTGAGCGCCTCTCCTACAATGAGCAGTTCTTC. This encodes CASSERLSYNEQFF.

The chain is built from TRBV30 and TRBJ2-2, with D tentatively TRBD2 (6 bases). CDR1 is GTSNPN, CDR2 SVGIG, per germline (reference sequence). V lost 1 base and J lost 6, with 9 bases in between. This CDR3 spans 13 amino acids. CDR3 protein: CAWSALAAGELFF. In DNA form, the CDR3 reads TGTGCCTGGAGTGCATTAGCGGCCGGGGAGCTGTTTTTT.

CDR3 sequence: CASSLTGVGLAGGVQYF. The DNA of the CDR3 is TGTGCCAGCAGCTTAACAGGGGTAGGGCTAGCGGGGGGCGTCCAGTATTTT. This sequence joins TRBV7-6 and TRBJ2-3; TRBD2 aligns across 11 bases. Per germline, CDR1 SGHVS and CDR2 FNYEAQ. The V and J ends lost 2 bases and 12 bases, in that order; junction bases with no gene match: 16. The CDR3 extends over 17 amino acids.

The V and J genes are TRBV12-3 or TRBV12-4 and TRBJ2-1, with unresolved D. V lost 3 bases to trimming and J lost 7 bases, with 10 bases between them. The CDR3 extends over 13 amino acids. CDR3 in DNA: TGTGCCAGCAGTTTTTATCTTCGGAATGAGCAGTTCTTC. Translation: CASSFYLRNEQFF.

The chain employs TRBV10-2 and TRBJ1-2; D ambiguous. The CDR3 runs 13 residues. Deletions cut 3 bases from V and 2 bases from J, with 7 bases between. Germline V CDR1 and CDR2: WSHSY, SAAADI. CDR3 amino acids: CASSEPQNYGYTF. CDR3 DNA: TGCGCCAGCAGTGAACCCCAGAACTATGGCTACACCTTC.

The chain recombines TRBV9 with TRBJ2-2; TRBD1 is a possible D gene (6 bases). This CDR3 region has 16 residues. Germline V gene lookup returns CDR1 SGDLS and CDR2 YYNGEE. Between the trimmed V and J ends, which lost 4 bases and 0 bases, there was a span of 13 bases. The CDR3 spells CASSTRQVANTGELFF. In DNA form, the CDR3 reads TGTGCCAGCAGCACCAGACAGGTCGCGAACACCGGGGAGCTGTTTTTT. Variable domain in full (rest from reference TRBV9 and TRBJ2-2): DSGVTQTPKHLITATGQRVTLRCSPRSGDLSVYWYQQSLDQGLQFLIQYYNGEERAKGNILERFSAQQFPDLHSELNLSSLELGDSALYFCASSTRQVANTGELFFGEGSRLTVL.

V usage is TRBV11-2 and J usage is TRBJ1-3; possibly TRBD1 for D (5 bases). V lost 8 bases to trimming and J lost 1 base, with 9 bases between them. The CDR3 extends over 13 amino acids. CDR1 is SGHAT, CDR2 FQNNGV, per germline. The CDR3 loop is CASAQGSGNTIYF. CDR3 nucleotide sequence: TGTGCCAGCGCGCAGGGTTCTGGAAACACCATATATTTT.

The chain joins TRBV20-1 to TRBJ1-2; 9 nucleotides match TRBD1. Looked up from germline, CDR1 is DFQATT and CDR2 is SNEGSKA (reference sequence). This CDR3 is 11 amino acids long. The junction had 1 base not matched to a gene; V was cut back by 5 bases and J by 6 bases. CDR3 protein: CSAWDRDGYTF. In DNA, the CDR3 is TGCAGTGCTTGGGACAGGGATGGCTACACCTTC.

The rearrangement uses TRBV18 and TRBJ2-2; D perhaps matches TRBD1 (6 bases). Germline lookup yields CDR1 KGHSH and CDR2 LQKENI. This CDR3 region has 15 residues. V lost 3 bases to trimming and J lost 2 bases, with 10 bases between them. CDR3 amino acids: CASSPRQANTGELFF. In nucleotides, the CDR3 is TGTGCCAGCTCACCTCGACAGGCCAACACCGGGGAGCTGTTTTTT.

In this sample, this clone turned up once. The rearrangement joins TRBV4-3 to TRBJ2-5; no reliable D call. The CDR3 totals 15 residues. The V gene's germline CDR1 is LGHNA and CDR2 YSLEER. Trimming shortened V by 4 bases and J by 2 bases, and 14 bases separated the two germline ends. The CDR3 DNA reads TGCGCCAGCAGCCTAGAATGGAGCCTACAAGAGACCCAGTACTTC. Translation: CASSLEWSLQETQYF.

This chain joins TRBV5-4 and TRBJ1-1, with D hard to call. The V gene lost 4 bases and the J gene lost 1 base, with 17 bases spanning the gap. CDR1 and CDR2 from the germline V gene are SGHNT and YYREEE (reference sequence). This CDR3 contains 16 residues. The CDR3 loop is CASSVADSNSNTEAFF. The CDR3 DNA sequence: TGTGCCAGCAGCGTAGCGGACTCGAACTCGAACACTGAAGCTTTCTTT.

This chain joins TRBV5-6 and TRBJ2-7, with 7 bases lining up with TRBD1. J lost 1 base, V lost 2 bases, and 9 bases had no gene match. The CDR3 is 16 amino acids. CDR1 SGHDT and CDR2 YYEEEE come from the germline V gene. In nucleotides, the CDR3 is TGTGCCAGCAGCTTCTACAGGGGCCCCATATCCTACGAGCAGTACTTC. Residues: CASSFYRGPISYEQYF.

This rearrangement joins TRBV9 to TRBJ2-2; 7 bases are shared with TRBD2. V dropped 3 bases and J dropped 2; count of bases not matched to a gene: 10. The CDR3 spans 17 residues. Germline CDR1 and CDR2: SGDLS and YYNGEE. The DNA of the CDR3 is TGTGCCAGCAGCGAACTCACTAGCGCGGCCAACACCGGGGAGCTGTTTTTT. Protein product: CASSELTSAANTGELFF.

This chain connects TRBV20-1 to TRBJ2-3; D is ambiguous. The CDR3 consists of 18 residues. The germline V gene encodes CDR1 DFQATT and CDR2 SNEGSKA (reference sequence). Trimming shortened V by 3 bases and J by 0 bases, and 22 bases separated the two germline ends. This CDR3 is CSASRYSETDHSTDTQYF. The CDR3 coding sequence is TGCAGTGCTAGTCGGTACTCGGAAACAGACCATAGCACAGATACGCAGTATTTT.

This clone was picked up a small number of times. The gene calls are TRBV2 and TRBJ2-7; possible D gene TRBD1, 6 bases. V dropped 5 bases and J dropped 1 base, with 9 bases sitting between them. The CDR3 has 13 amino acids. Germline loops: CDR1 SNHLY, CDR2 FYNNEI. The chain's CDR3 is CASSYGQSYEQYF. DNA for the CDR3: TGTGCCAGCAGTTACGGACAGTCCTACGAGCAGTACTTC. The full variable domain, with the rest looked up from reference TRBV2 and TRBJ2-7, is EPEVTQTPSHQVTQMGQEVILRCVPISNHLYFYWYRQILGQKVEFLVSFYNNEISEKSEIFDDQFSVERPDGSNFTLKIRSTKLEDSAMYFCASSYGQSYEQYFGPGTRLTVT.

CDR3 bases: TGTGCCAGCAGCCCGGGGGGCAGGAGAAACTATGGCTACACCTTC. Translation gives CASSPGGRRNYGYTF. The chain employs TRBV7-6 and TRBJ1-2, with a possible D match to TRBD1 (6 bases). CDR1 SGHVS and CDR2 FNYEAQ come from the germline V gene. This CDR3 spans 15 amino acids. V dropped 5 bases and J dropped 2 bases, with 15 bases sitting between them.

As to this clone: This sample includes further DNA sequences coding for the same CDR3. The chain employs TRBV7-2 and TRBJ2-2; maybe TRBD2 (5 bases). V gave up 4 bases and J gave up 1 base, with 10 bases separating them. Germline CDR1 reads SGHTA; CDR2 reads FQGNSA. The CDR3 runs 15 residues. The CDR3 bases are TGTGCCAGCAGCTCGACGGCGGGGAACACCGGGGAGCTGTTTTTT. Translated, it gives CASSSTAGNTGELFF.

The chain is built from TRBV7-9 and TRBJ1-2; D may be TRBD1 (5 bases). Per germline, CDR1 SEHNR and CDR2 FQNEAQ (reference sequence). Between the trimmed V and J ends, which lost 5 bases and 2 bases, there was a span of 15 bases. The CDR3 is 15 residues long. The CDR3 sequence is CASSPLGGDNYGYTF. CDR3 in DNA: TGTGCCAGCAGCCCTCTAGGAGGGGACAACTATGGCTACACCTTC.

This clone occurred once. V is TRBV2 and J is TRBJ2-1; D not certain. Germline values: CDR1 SNHLY, CDR2 FYNNEI. The CDR3 length is 11 residues. Trimming pared 7 bases from V and 10 bases from J, leaving 11 bases between. CDR3 DNA: TGTGCCAGCATATGGCCAGGCGAGCAGTTCTTC. Its protein is CASIWPGEQFF.

This clone appeared a single time. V gene TRBV6-7 combines with J gene TRBJ1-6; TRBD1 agrees at 9 bases. TRBV6-7 is flagged as an ORF with uncertain function. V shed 5 bases, J shed 14 bases, and the junction held 13 bases outside the gene matches. This CDR3 is built from 15 residues. The DNA of the CDR3 is TGTGCCAGCAGTCGCCCCCGGGACAGGGTGGGAGCCCTCCACTTT. Translated, it gives CASSRPRDRVGALHF.

This clone was counted a single time. The chain joins TRBV9 to TRBJ2-1; 9 bases agree with TRBD1. Germline CDR1 SGDLS, CDR2 YYNGEE. V was pared by 0 bases and J by 1 base, with 2 bases of the junction left unmatched. The CDR3 runs 16 residues. CDR3 bases: TGTGCCAGCAGCGTAGGGGGGACAGGGTCCTACAATGAGCAGTTCTTC. This translates into CASSVGGTGSYNEQFF.

J is TRBJ2-7 and V is TRBV18; 7 bases fit TRBD1. The CDR3 runs 13 residues. The germline CDR1 and CDR2 sequences are KGHSH and LQKENI. V was pared by 1 base and J by 6 bases, with 3 bases of the junction left unmatched. CDR3 region: CASSPQAGGEQYF. The CDR3 DNA follows: TGTGCCAGCTCACCACAAGCAGGGGGCGAGCAGTACTTC.

This chain uses TRBV9 with TRBJ2-2; tentatively, D is TRBD2 (6 bases). Trimming removed 0 bases at V and 2 bases at J, with 11 bases between. This CDR3 is 16 amino acids long. Germline assignment: CDR1 SGDLS and CDR2 YYNGEE. In DNA, the CDR3 is TGTGCCAGCAGCGTAGCTTGGGACTCTAACACCGGGGAGCTGTTTTTT. Translation gives CASSVAWDSNTGELFF.

The chain uses TRBV18 and TRBJ2-1, with D unresolved. V gave up 3 bases and J gave up 6 bases, with 12 bases separating them. Germline lookup yields CDR1 KGHSH and CDR2 LQKENI. This CDR3 is built from 14 residues. The CDR3 protein is CASSPAADRNEQFF. DNA for the CDR3: TGTGCCAGCTCACCGGCGGCAGATCGCAATGAGCAGTTCTTC.

This chain joins TRBV7-2 and TRBJ1-2, with a tentative D call TRBD1 (6 bases). Trimming stripped 1 base from V and 7 bases from J, with 19 bases between. From germline, CDR1 is SGHTA and CDR2 FQGNSA. This CDR3 is 16 amino acids long. CDR3: CASSLGWTEGRAGYTF. CDR3 coding DNA: TGTGCCAGCAGCTTAGGGTGGACAGAGGGCAGGGCTGGCTACACCTTC.

The table lists this clone with a count of one. This chain links TRBV27 with TRBJ1-3; 9 bases match TRBD1. V lost 2 bases to trimming and J lost 2 bases; unmatched junction nucleotides: 1. The CDR3 runs to 15 residues. Germline values: CDR1 MNHEY, CDR2 SMNVEV (reference sequence). CDR3 nucleotides: TGTGCCAGCAGTTTAAGGACAGGGGCTGGAAACACCATATATTTT. Translating it yields CASSLRTGAGNTIYF.

V gene TRBV6-5 combines with J gene TRBJ2-7; perhaps TRBD2 as D (5 bases). Per germline, CDR1 MNHEY and CDR2 SVGAGI. Trimming stripped 2 bases from V and 2 bases from J, with 13 bases between. The CDR3 has 15 amino acids. In nucleotides, the CDR3 is TGTGCCAGCAGTTACACTAGGTCGGCCGCCTACGAGCAGTACTTC. This encodes CASSYTRSAAYEQYF.